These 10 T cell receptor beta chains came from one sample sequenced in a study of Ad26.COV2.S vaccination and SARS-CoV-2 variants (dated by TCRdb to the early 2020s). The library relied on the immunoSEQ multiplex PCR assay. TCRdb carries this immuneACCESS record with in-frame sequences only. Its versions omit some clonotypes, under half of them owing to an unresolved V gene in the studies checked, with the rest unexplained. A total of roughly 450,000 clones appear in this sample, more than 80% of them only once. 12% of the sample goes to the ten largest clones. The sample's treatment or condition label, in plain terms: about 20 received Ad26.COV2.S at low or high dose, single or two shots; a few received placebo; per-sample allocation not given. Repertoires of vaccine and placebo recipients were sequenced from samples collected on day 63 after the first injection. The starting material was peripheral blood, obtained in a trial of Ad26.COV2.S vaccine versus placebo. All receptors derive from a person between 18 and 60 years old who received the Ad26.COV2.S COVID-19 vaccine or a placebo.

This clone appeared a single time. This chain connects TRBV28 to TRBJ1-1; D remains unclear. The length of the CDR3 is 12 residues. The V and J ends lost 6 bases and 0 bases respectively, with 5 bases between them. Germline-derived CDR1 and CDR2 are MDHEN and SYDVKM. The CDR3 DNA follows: TGTGCCAGCAGCACCATGAACACTGAAGCTTTCTTT. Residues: CASSTMNTEAFF.

CDR3: CASSLTGSRNEQFF. CDR3 DNA sequence: TGTGCCAGCAGCTTAACTGGAAGTCGCAATGAGCAGTTCTTC. The V and J genes are TRBV7-3 and TRBJ2-1; D is unclear. The germline V gene encodes CDR1 SGHTA and CDR2 FQGTGA. The CDR3 runs 14 residues. V lost 0 bases to trimming and J lost 6 bases, with 9 bases between them.

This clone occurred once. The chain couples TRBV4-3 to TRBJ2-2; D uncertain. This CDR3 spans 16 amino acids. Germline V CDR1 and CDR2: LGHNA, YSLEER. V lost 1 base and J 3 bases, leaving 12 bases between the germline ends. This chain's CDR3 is CASSQGQVVYTGELFF. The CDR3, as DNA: TGCGCCAGCAGCCAAGGTCAGGTGGTGTACACCGGGGAGCTGTTTTTT.

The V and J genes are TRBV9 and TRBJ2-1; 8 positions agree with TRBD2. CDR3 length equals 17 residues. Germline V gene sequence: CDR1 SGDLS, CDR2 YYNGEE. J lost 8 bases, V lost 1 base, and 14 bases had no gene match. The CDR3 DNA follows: TGTGCCAGCAGCGTACCACGGTTGAGCGGGAGCCACGATGAGCAGTTCTTC. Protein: CASSVPRLSGSHDEQFF.

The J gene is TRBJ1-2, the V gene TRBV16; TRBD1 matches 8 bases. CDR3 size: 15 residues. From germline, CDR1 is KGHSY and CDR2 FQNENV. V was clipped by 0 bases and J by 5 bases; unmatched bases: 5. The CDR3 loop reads CASSQSWTGFYGYTF. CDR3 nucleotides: TGTGCCAGCAGCCAATCCTGGACAGGGTTTTATGGCTACACCTTC. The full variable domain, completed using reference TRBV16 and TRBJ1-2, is GEEVAQTPKHLVRGEGQKAKLYCAPIKGHSYVFWYQQVLKNEFKFLISFQNENVFDETGMPKERFSAKCLPNSPCSLEIQATKLEDSAVYFCASSQSWTGFYGYTFGSGTRLTVV.

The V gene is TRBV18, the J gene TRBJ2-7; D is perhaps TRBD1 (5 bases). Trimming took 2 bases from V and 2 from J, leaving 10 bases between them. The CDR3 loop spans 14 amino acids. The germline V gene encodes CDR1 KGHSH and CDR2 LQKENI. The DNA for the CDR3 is TGTGCCAGCTCACCAGGGGCGAACCCCTACGAGCAGTACTTC. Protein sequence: CASSPGANPYEQYF.

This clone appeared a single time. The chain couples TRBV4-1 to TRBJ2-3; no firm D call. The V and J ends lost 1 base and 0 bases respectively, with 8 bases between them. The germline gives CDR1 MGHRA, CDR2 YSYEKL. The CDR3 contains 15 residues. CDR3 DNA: TGCGCCAGCAGCCAAGCCCTCACTAGCACAGATACGCAGTATTTT. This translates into CASSQALTSTDTQYF.

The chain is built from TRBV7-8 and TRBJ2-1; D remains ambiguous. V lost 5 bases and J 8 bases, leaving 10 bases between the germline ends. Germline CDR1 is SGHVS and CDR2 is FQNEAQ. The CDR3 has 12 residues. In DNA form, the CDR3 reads TGTGCCAGCAGCCAGCAAGGGTATGAGCAGTTCTTC. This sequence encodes CASSQQGYEQFF.

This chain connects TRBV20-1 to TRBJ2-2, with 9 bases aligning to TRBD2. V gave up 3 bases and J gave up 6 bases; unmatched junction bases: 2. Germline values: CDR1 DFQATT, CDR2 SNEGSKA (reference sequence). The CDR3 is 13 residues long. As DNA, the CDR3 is TGCAGTGCTAGTTCTAGCGGGGCCGGGGAGCTGTTTTTT. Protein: CSASSSGAGELFF.

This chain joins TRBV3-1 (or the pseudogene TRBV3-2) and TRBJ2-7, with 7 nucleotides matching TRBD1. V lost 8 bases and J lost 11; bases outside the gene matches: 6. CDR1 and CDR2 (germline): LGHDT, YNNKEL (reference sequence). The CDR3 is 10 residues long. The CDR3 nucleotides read TGTGCCAGCCCAGGTGGACAGGAGTACTTC. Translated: CASPGGQEYF.